This paragraph reports one TCR beta chain. Its antigen is still unknown. Assay: immunoSEQ multiplex PCR; the TCRdb copy retains only in-frame clones and omits some. The sample yields thousands of clones, 70% to 90% seen once. These data come from a study of brain metastases from non-small cell lung cancer. Study-wide results and caveats: TCR repertoires overlapped largely between brain metastases and matched primaries. T-cell infiltration was lower in brain metastases than primaries (P < 0.001).

The CDR3 has 15 amino acids. Trimming cost V 4 bases and J 0 bases, with 13 bases left between them. Per germline, CDR1 SGDLS and CDR2 YYNGEE. Sequencing input: primary lung tumor tissue. This TCR was recovered from a donor at least 40 years old with non-small cell lung cancer. The rearrangement uses TRBV9 and TRBJ1-1; TRBD1 might be the D (5 bases). The CDR3 DNA sequence: TGTGCCAGCAGCCCCTGGGACCAGTTGAACACTGAAGCTTTCTTT. It encodes CASSPWDQLNTEAFF. The full variable domain, in which reference TRBV9 and TRBJ1-1 provide the parts outside the CDR3, is DSGVTQTPKHLITATGQRVTLRCSPRSGDLSVYWYQQSLDQGLQFLIQYYNGEERAKGNILERFSAQQFPDLHSELNLSSLELGDSALYFCASSPWDQLNTEAFFGQGTRLTVV.